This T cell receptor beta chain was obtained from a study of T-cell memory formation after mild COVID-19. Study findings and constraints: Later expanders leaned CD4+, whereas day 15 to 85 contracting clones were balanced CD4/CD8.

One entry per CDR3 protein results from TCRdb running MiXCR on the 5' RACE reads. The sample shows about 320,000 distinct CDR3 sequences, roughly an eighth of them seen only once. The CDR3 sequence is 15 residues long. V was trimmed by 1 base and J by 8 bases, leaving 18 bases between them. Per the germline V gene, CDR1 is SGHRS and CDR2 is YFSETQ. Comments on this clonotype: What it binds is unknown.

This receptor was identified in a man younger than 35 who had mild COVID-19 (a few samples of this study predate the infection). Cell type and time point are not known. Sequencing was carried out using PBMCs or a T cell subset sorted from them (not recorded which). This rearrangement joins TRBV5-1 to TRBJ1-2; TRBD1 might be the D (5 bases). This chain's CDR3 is CASSLLGREGVGYTF. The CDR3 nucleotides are TGCGCCAGCAGCTTGCTCGGCAGGGAAGGTGTAGGCTACACCTTC.